Listed below are T cell receptor beta chains from one sample, sequenced in a study of T cell responses to AZD1222 COVID-19 vaccine. Repertoires were generated with immunoSEQ multiplex PCR, while TCRdb's copy carries only in-frame clones and drops some. Of around 50,000 clones listed, about 80% are singletons. The starting material was peripheral blood, obtained on day 0 of AZD1222 vaccination. The receptor source for this set is an adult in good health. CDR3s leave out the opening cysteine and the closing phenylalanine or tryptophan. Fields, in order: J gene, CDR3 length, V gene, clone size, CDR3 protein. Some rows mark clone size as missing; the rest say once, few, many or name a class of expanded clone.

TRBJ2-4	13	TRBV28	NA	ASSFNPWTGSIQY
TRBJ2-1	12	TRBV18	few	ASSPQGSHNEQF
TRBJ1-3	14	TRBV5-6	few	ASSPPGGNSGNTIY
TRBJ2-5	12	TRBV11-2	NA	ASSLGVGGETQY
TRBJ1-6	14	TRBV24-1	NA	ATSDWGRGTSSPLH
TRBJ1-1	13	TRBV10-3	few	AISDPQGWVTEAF
TRBJ2-1	13	TRBV7-2	NA	ASSFETSGRGEQF
TRBJ1-5	12	TRBV6-2/TRBV6-3	once	ASSYSVKNQPQH
TRBJ2-1	12	TRBV6-4	once	ATETGRMDNEQF
TRBJ2-3	13	TRBV7-6	NA	ASSLGVGNTDTQY
TRBJ2-1	13	TRBV7-2	NA	ASSPAAGPYNEQF
TRBJ2-5	12	TRBV28	NA	ATNRLAGDETQY
TRBJ1-6	8	TRBV20-1	NA	SARMGTLH
TRBJ1-6	16	TRBV2	NA	ASSGPGRASSYNSPLH
TRBJ2-7	12	TRBV3-1/TRBV3-2	NA	ASSQAGHSYEQY
TRBJ2-7	18	TRBV29-1	NA	SVEGVRREGQSESFYEQY
TRBJ2-1	12	TRBV19	NA	ASSTVNSYNEQF
TRBJ2-2	13	TRBV6-5	NA	ASSYSSLNTGELF
TRBJ1-6	13	TRBV19	NA	ASSPILAGQGSLH
TRBJ1-2	11	TRBV25-1	NA	ASSAGTKYGYT
TRBJ2-3	14	TRBV7-9	NA	ASSPGLAGVTDTQY
TRBJ2-7	10	TRBV25-1	NA	ASSERGYEQY
TRBJ1-1	11	TRBV28	once	ASRRPSLTEAF
TRBJ1-6	13	TRBV27	NA	ASSLEGGGNSPLH
TRBJ1-1	11	TRBV2	NA	ASSGDRATEAF
TRBJ2-2	18	TRBV5-1	NA	ASSALFGGALDTNTGELF
TRBJ1-2	12	TRBV5-4	few	ASSFGTANYGYT
TRBJ2-7	10	TRBV5-1	NA	ASSPDGRPEY
TRBJ2-1	14	TRBV18	NA	ASSPRVAGAHNEQF
TRBJ2-7	11	TRBV19	NA	ASSIVSGGEQY
TRBJ1-1	11	TRBV11-3	NA	ASSFTGTGKAF
TRBJ2-2	14	TRBV5-1	once	ASSKAGLAGTGELF
TRBJ1-4	14	TRBV2	NA	ASRPLRPRLNEKLF